Following are 13 T cell receptor beta chains from one sample sequenced in a study of blood T cell repertoires in COVID-19 (dated by TCRdb to 2020 to 2022). The receptor library was made with the immunoSEQ multiplex PCR assay. This immuneACCESS table, as held by TCRdb, lists in-frame sequences with V and J called but not all clones. Of the missing ones, under half trace to an unresolved V gene in checked studies; the others have no known cause. The sample profile shows roughly 150,000 clones; nearly 85% of them were found once. The top ten clones comprise 44% of the sample. The sequenced sample was peripheral blood. These receptors were collected from a human donor in a cohort sampled during active COVID-19.

On this clone: Within the sample, other DNA sequences also encode this same CDR3. The rearrangement links TRBV9 to TRBJ2-1; 9 nucleotides line up with TRBD1. In germline, CDR1 is SGDLS, CDR2 YYNGEE. The CDR3 covers 14 residues. The ends lost 0 bases at V and 10 bases at J; junction bases unmatched: 5. The CDR3, as DNA: TGTGCCAGCAGCGTAGGGGGGACAGGGAACGAGCAGTTCTTC. Translating gives CASSVGGTGNEQFF.

The chain is built from TRBV4-2 and TRBJ1-6; perhaps TRBD1 as D (5 bases). Germline V gene sequence: CDR1 LGHNA, CDR2 YNFKEQ. This CDR3 has 19 amino acids. V shed 4 bases and J shed 6 bases, with 25 bases lying between them. CDR3 amino acids: CASSPQTQGGTTINSPLHF. For the CDR3, the DNA is TGTGCCAGCAGCCCCCAAACTCAGGGAGGAACTACAATTAATTCACCCCTCCACTTT.

This rearrangement joins TRBV5-1 to TRBJ1-2; TRBD1 is a possible D gene (6 bases). V lost 0 bases and J lost 6, with 15 bases in between. The V gene's germline CDR1 is SGHRS and CDR2 YFSETQ. CDR3 length: 15 residues. The CDR3 protein is CASSLEGGQADGYTF. CDR3 sequence (DNA): TGCGCCAGCAGCTTGGAGGGGGGGCAGGCTGATGGCTACACCTTC. Variable domain in full (rest from reference TRBV5-1 and TRBJ1-2): KAGVTQTPRYLIKTRGQQVTLSCSPISGHRSVSWYQQTPGQGLQFLFEYFSETQRNKGNFPGRFSGRQFSNSRSEMNVSTLELGDSALYLCASSLEGGQADGYTFGSGTRLTVV.

This clone was found many times. V is TRBV4-3 and J is TRBJ1-2, with D possibly being TRBD1 (6 bases). V was shortened by 4 bases and J by 3 bases, with 12 bases between the two germline ends. The CDR3 runs to 14 residues. Germline V gene data show CDR1 as LGHNA and CDR2 as YSLEER. The CDR3 sequence is CASSPAHRDYGYTF. The CDR3 DNA reads as TGCGCCAGCAGCCCCGCCCACAGGGACTATGGCTACACCTTC.

This rearrangement joins TRBV3-1 (or the pseudogene TRBV3-2) to TRBJ2-5, with TRBD2 identical over 11 bases. The CDR3 consists of 17 residues. Germline assignment: CDR1 LGHDT and CDR2 YNNKEL (reference sequence). Trimming removed 4 bases from V and 5 bases from J; junction bases left unmatched: 12. The CDR3 loop reads CASSRNIGVAGGETQYF. As DNA, the CDR3 is TGTGCCAGCAGCCGCAACATCGGAGTAGCGGGGGGGGAGACCCAGTACTTC.

The V call is TRBV11-3, the J call TRBJ2-3, with 10 positions matching TRBD2. From germline, CDR1 is SGHNT and CDR2 YENEEA. J gave up 5 bases and V 1 base, and 12 bases lay outside the gene matches. This CDR3 has 18 residues. The CDR3 region is CASSLGWSSGGAGDTQYF. The DNA for the CDR3 is TGTGCCAGCAGCTTAGGGTGGTCCAGCGGGGGGGCAGGAGATACGCAGTATTTT. Filled out from reference TRBV11-3 and TRBJ2-3, the complete variable domain reads EAGVVQSPRYKIIEKKQPVAFWCNPISGHNTLYWYLQNLGQGPELLIRYENEEAVDDSQLPKDRFSAERLKGVDSTLKIQPAELGDSAVYLCASSLGWSSGGAGDTQYFGPGTRLTVL.

Comment on this clone: Other DNA sequences within the sample encode an identical CDR3. The chain uses TRBV12-3 or TRBV12-4 and TRBJ1-1; D is possibly TRBD1 (5 bases). The CDR3 extends over 13 amino acids. Trimming stripped 6 bases from V and 0 bases from J, with 8 bases between. This CDR3 reads CASSLTVNTEAFF. CDR3 bases: TGTGCCAGCAGCCTGACAGTGAACACTGAAGCTTTCTTT.

CDR3: CASSPLAGVYNEQFF. CDR3 nucleotides: TGTGCCAGCTCACCCCTAGCGGGAGTTTACAATGAGCAGTTCTTC. The chain employs TRBV18 and TRBJ2-1, with TRBD2 matching over 10 bases. From germline, CDR1 is KGHSH and CDR2 LQKENI. After removal of 3 bases from V and 4 bases from J, the junction contained 3 bases not matched to a gene. The CDR3 has 15 residues.

V gene TRBV7-6 combines with J gene TRBJ2-5, with D perhaps TRBD2 (6 bases). The germline gives CDR1 SGHVS, CDR2 FNYEAQ. V was shortened by 6 bases and J by 5 bases, with 13 bases between the two germline ends. The CDR3 runs to 13 residues. The DNA for the CDR3 is TGTGCCAGCAGTCCGCGGGGTTTTGAGACCCAGTACTTC. This codes for CASSPRGFETQYF.

J is TRBJ1-2 and V is TRBV19; 8 bases agree with TRBD1. The germline gives CDR1 LNHDA, CDR2 SQIVND (reference sequence). This CDR3 has 15 residues. Unmatched junction bases numbered 10, after V lost 3 bases and J lost 7 bases. This CDR3 reads CASSIWDRLRGGYTF. In nucleotides, the CDR3 is TGTGCCAGTAGTATTTGGGACAGGCTGCGGGGTGGCTACACCTTC.

The J gene is TRBJ2-7, the V gene TRBV5-6; no definite D call. Between the trimmed V and J ends, which lost 4 bases and 4 bases, there was a span of 9 bases. This CDR3 has 12 amino acids. Germline-derived CDR1 and CDR2 are SGHDT and YYEEEE. The CDR3 is CASSLPGYEQYV. The CDR3 DNA sequence: TGTGCCAGCAGCCTCCCCGGGTACGAGCAGTACGTC.

The rearrangement links TRBV6-2 or TRBV6-3 to TRBJ2-3; 9 nucleotides agree with TRBD2. From germline, CDR1 is MNHEY and CDR2 SVGEGT. J was trimmed by 5 bases and V by 6 bases; bases with no gene match: 9. The CDR3 length is 15 residues. CDR3 sequence reads: CASSQPGLALDTQYF. The CDR3 DNA sequence: TGTGCCAGCAGCCAACCGGGACTAGCTTTAGATACGCAGTATTTT.

The chain uses TRBV6-2 or TRBV6-3 and TRBJ2-3, with D tentatively TRBD1 (6 bases). Germline V gene sequence: CDR1 MNHEY, CDR2 SVGEGT. This CDR3 is built from 15 residues. With 4 bases removed from V and 3 bases from J, the gap between germline ends came to 14 bases. The CDR3 loop reads CASSFLGARTDTQYF. The CDR3, as DNA: TGTGCCAGCAGTTTTTTGGGGGCGAGAACAGATACGCAGTATTTT.